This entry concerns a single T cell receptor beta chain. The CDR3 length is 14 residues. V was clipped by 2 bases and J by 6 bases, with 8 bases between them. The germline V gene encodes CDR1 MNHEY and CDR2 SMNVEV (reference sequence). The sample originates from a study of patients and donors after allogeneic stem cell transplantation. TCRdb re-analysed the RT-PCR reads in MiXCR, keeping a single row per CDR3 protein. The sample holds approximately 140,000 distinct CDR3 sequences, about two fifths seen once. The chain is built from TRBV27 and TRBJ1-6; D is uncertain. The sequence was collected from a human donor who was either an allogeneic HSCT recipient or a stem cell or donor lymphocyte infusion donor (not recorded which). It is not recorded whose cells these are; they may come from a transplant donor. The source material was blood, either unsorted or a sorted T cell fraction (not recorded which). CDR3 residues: CASSLLEGNSPLHF. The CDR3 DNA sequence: TGTGCCAGCAGTTTACTCGAGGGTAATTCACCCCTCCACTTT.